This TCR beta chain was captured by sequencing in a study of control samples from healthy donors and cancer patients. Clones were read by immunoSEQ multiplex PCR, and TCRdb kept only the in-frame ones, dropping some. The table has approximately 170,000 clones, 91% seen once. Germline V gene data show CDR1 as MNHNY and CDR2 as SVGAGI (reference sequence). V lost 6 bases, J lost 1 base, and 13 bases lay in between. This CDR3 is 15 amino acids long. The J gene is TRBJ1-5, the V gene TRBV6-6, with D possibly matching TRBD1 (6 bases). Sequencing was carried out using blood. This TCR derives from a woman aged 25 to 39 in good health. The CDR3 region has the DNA TGTGCCAGCAGCCAAGGGGGGGGGAGCAATCAGCCCCAGCATTTT. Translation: CASSQGGGSNQPQHF.